Below, 20 T cell receptor beta chains from the same sample are listed, as sequenced in a study of shared clonotypes between healthy human individuals (dated by TCRdb to the early 2020s). Preparation of the library involved the immunoSEQ multiplex PCR assay. TCRdb mirrors the immuneACCESS table, restricted to in-frame sequences. Some clones are absent from its copies; in checked studies, under half trace to an unresolved V gene, and the reason for the others is unknown. The sample table contains roughly 2.2 million clones; only one count was recorded for 85% to 95% of them. The ten biggest clones cover around 0.38% of the sample. The specimen sequenced was naive CD4+ T cells from PBMCs. Taken with the paper, the label for cell subset or site translates to: CD45RA+ positively selected. These TCRs come from a man aged 18 to 35 in good health. Some clones in this sample may be carry-over from other donors' samples.

The J gene is TRBJ2-1, the V gene TRBV18; 8 bases map to TRBD1. Germline loops: CDR1 KGHSH, CDR2 LQKENI. Germline trimming cut 3 bases from V and 2 bases from J; bases unmatched to any gene: 6. The CDR3 loop spans 16 amino acids. Here the CDR3 DNA reads TGTGCCAGCTCACCTCAGGGGGCGCTCACCTACAATGAGCAGTTCTTC. It codes for CASSPQGALTYNEQFF.

CDR3 amino acids: CASSFGTGGSEANEKLFF. The CDR3, as DNA: TGTGCCAGCAGCTTCGGGACAGGGGGTTCAGAAGCTAATGAAAAACTGTTTTTT. V is TRBV7-9 and J is TRBJ1-4, with TRBD1 matching 11 bases. Germline lookup yields CDR1 SEHNR and CDR2 FQNEAQ (reference sequence). The CDR3 has 18 amino acids. J lost 3 bases, V lost 3 bases, and 9 bases had no gene match.

This clone has more than one count but fewer than ten. The chain recombines TRBV10-3 with TRBJ1-1; 7 bases line up with TRBD1. CDR3 size: 11 residues. With 11 bases clipped from V and 7 bases from J, the junction kept 7 bases outside the gene matches. CDR1 is ENHRY, CDR2 SYGVKD, per germline. The CDR3 DNA reads TGTGCCGTACAGGGGAGCCTTGAAGCTTTCTTT. Its translation is CAVQGSLEAFF.

V gene TRBV28 combines with J gene TRBJ2-6, with a possible D match to TRBD2 (5 bases). This CDR3 region has 15 residues. Germline V gives CDR1 MDHEN, CDR2 SYDVKM. The V end was cut by 2 bases, the J end by 2 bases, with 7 bases between. The CDR3 DNA follows: TGTGCCAGCAGTTTAAGAGGGACTGGGGCCAACGTCCTGACTTTC. Amino acids: CASSLRGTGANVLTF.

This CDR3 is CASTSRGSVKGGAYNEQFF. The CDR3 DNA reads as TGTGCCAGCACCTCAAGGGGGTCCGTAAAGGGAGGGGCCTACAATGAGCAGTTCTTC. The gene calls are TRBV4-2 and TRBJ2-1; possibly TRBD2 for D (7 bases). The germline V gene encodes CDR1 LGHNA and CDR2 YNFKEQ. Trimming cost V 7 bases and J 2 bases, with 27 bases left between them. The CDR3 covers 19 residues.

The V and J genes are TRBV5-4 and TRBJ1-3; D remains ambiguous. The CDR3 is 16 amino acids. The germline V gene has CDR1 SGHNT and CDR2 YYREEE (reference sequence). The V gene lost 2 bases and the J gene lost 2 bases, with 14 bases spanning the gap. This CDR3 reads CASSLRTSSAGNTIYF. The CDR3 nucleotides are TGTGCCAGCAGCTTAAGAACTTCCTCTGCTGGAAACACCATATATTTT. Together with reference TRBV5-4 and TRBJ1-3, the CDR3 gives the full variable domain: ETGVTQSPTHLIKTRGQQVTLRCSSQSGHNTVSWYQQALGQGPQFIFQYYREEENGRGNFPPRFSGLQFPNYSSELNVNALELDDSALYLCASSLRTSSAGNTIYFGEGSWLTVV.

The chain links TRBV6-6 to TRBJ2-7; 7 bases map to TRBD2. V was pared by 6 bases and J by 3 bases, with 5 bases of the junction left unmatched. CDR1 is MNHNY, CDR2 SVGAGI, per germline (reference sequence). The CDR3 is 13 amino acids. Written as DNA, the CDR3 is TGTGCCAGCAGCGTCCCTAGCGGCTACGAGCAGTACTTC. Its protein is CASSVPSGYEQYF.

The V call is TRBV6-5, the J call TRBJ2-3; D remains unclear. V gave up 0 bases and J gave up 2 bases, with 12 bases separating them. The CDR3 spans 16 residues. Germline CDR1 is MNHEY and CDR2 is SVGAGI. The CDR3 loop is CASSYSLSFPTDTQYF. The CDR3 nucleotides are TGTGCCAGCAGTTACTCCCTATCCTTCCCCACAGATACGCAGTATTTT.

The chain links TRBV6-5 to TRBJ1-2; 9 bases are shared with TRBD1. This CDR3 is built from 13 residues. V was clipped by 6 bases and J by 8 bases; unmatched bases: 7. CDR1 and CDR2 (germline): MNHEY, SVGAGI. The CDR3 loop is CASRLWTGDGYTF. The CDR3 DNA is TGTGCCAGCAGGTTATGGACAGGGGACGGCTACACCTTC.

The chain combines TRBV19 with TRBJ1-4; D not resolved. Trimming shortened V by 4 bases and J by 1 base, and 10 bases separated the two germline ends. Germline V lookup: CDR1 LNHDA, CDR2 SQIVND (reference sequence). CDR3 length equals 15 residues. CDR3 bases: TGTGCCAGTAGTAGTAATCGAGAAACTAATGAAAAACTGTTTTTT. Protein: CASSSNRETNEKLFF.

Details on this clone: Other DNA sequences in this sample translate to the same CDR3. The chain couples TRBV5-8 to TRBJ1-2; D remains ambiguous. Trimming removed 2 bases at V and 1 base at J, with 9 bases between. The CDR3 contains 14 residues. Germline values: CDR1 SGHTS, CDR2 YDEGEE. CDR3 loop: CASSLGGGNYGYTF. The CDR3 DNA is TGTGCCAGCAGCTTAGGTGGAGGTAACTATGGCTACACCTTC.

The chain joins TRBV6-1 to TRBJ2-7; perhaps D is TRBD1 or TRBD2 (5 bases each). This CDR3 spans 13 amino acids. Trimming stripped 8 bases from V and 6 bases from J, with 17 bases between. Germline CDR1 is MNHNS and CDR2 is SASEGT. CDR3 protein: CASQGERFLEQYF. The CDR3 coding sequence is TGTGCCAGCCAAGGGGAGAGGTTCCTCGAGCAGTACTTC.

J is TRBJ2-5 and V is TRBV7-9; 10 bases agree with TRBD1. CDR1 is SEHNR, CDR2 FQNEAQ, per germline (reference sequence). The CDR3 runs to 16 residues. J was trimmed by 4 bases and V by 4 bases; bases with no gene match: 9. In DNA, the CDR3 is TGTGCCAGCAGCTCCGACTCGACAGGGGGCGGAGAGACCCAGTACTTC. It specifies CASSSDSTGGGETQYF.

The chain is built from TRBV12-5 and TRBJ1-1, with 7 bases that match TRBD1. The CDR3 is 13 residues long. The germline gives CDR1 LGHNT, CDR2 FRNRAP. Losses at the gene ends were 10 bases for V and 1 base for J; bases not matched to a gene: 6. CDR3 sequence (DNA): TGTGCTACTAGTCAGGGGGAGAACACTGAAGCTTTCTTT. It codes for CATSQGENTEAFF.

The chain carries TRBV25-1 and TRBJ2-5, with 8 positions matching TRBD2. CDR1 and CDR2 from the germline V gene are MGHDK and SYGVNS. The ends lost 5 bases at V and 2 bases at J; junction bases unmatched: 4. This CDR3 is 14 amino acids long. CDR3 sequence: CASSPQRGQETQYF. CDR3 in DNA: TGTGCCAGCAGTCCCCAGCGGGGGCAAGAGACCCAGTACTTC. Full variable domain (remainder filled in from reference TRBV25-1 and TRBJ2-5): EADIYQTPRYLVIGTGKKITLECSQTMGHDKMYWYQQDPGMELHLIHYSYGVNSTEKGDLSSESTVSRIRTEHFPLTLESARPSHTSQYLCASSPQRGQETQYFGPGTRLLVL.

This chain uses TRBV7-9 with TRBJ1-1; D is possibly TRBD1 (6 bases). Germline CDR1 and CDR2: SEHNR and FQNEAQ (reference sequence). Trimming took 5 bases from V and 6 from J, leaving 16 bases between them. This CDR3 has 14 amino acids. The CDR3 spells CASSPQGLISEAFF. Here the CDR3 DNA reads TGTGCCAGCAGCCCCCAGGGGCTTATCTCTGAAGCTTTCTTT.

The rearrangement links TRBV6-6 to TRBJ1-5; 8 bases map to TRBD1. Trimming cost V 7 bases and J 2 bases; bases outside gene matches: 4. The CDR3 totals 14 residues. Germline V CDR1 and CDR2: MNHNY, SVGAGI (reference sequence). In DNA, the CDR3 is TGTGCCAGCAACCCGACAGGGGGCAATCAGCCCCAGCATTTT. Residues: CASNPTGGNQPQHF.

Comments on this clone: Other DNA variants within this sample encode the same CDR3. V usage is TRBV6-5 and J usage is TRBJ2-7; 10 bases align to TRBD2. This CDR3 is built from 14 residues. CDR1 MNHEY and CDR2 SVGAGI come from the germline V gene. V was pared by 6 bases and J by 3 bases, with 5 bases of the junction left unmatched. CDR3 sequence reads: CASSPGTSVYEQYF. The CDR3 region has the DNA TGTGCCAGCAGCCCTGGGACTAGCGTCTACGAGCAGTACTTC.

This chain joins TRBV7-2 and TRBJ2-3; the D gene is possibly TRBD2 (5 bases). This CDR3 spans 15 amino acids. V dropped 1 base and J dropped 4 bases, with 12 bases sitting between them. Per the germline V gene, CDR1 is SGHTA and CDR2 is FQGNSA. CDR3 protein: CASSLEGVGPDTQYF. The CDR3 bases are TGTGCCAGCAGCTTAGAGGGAGTCGGGCCAGATACGCAGTATTTT.

The chain joins TRBV5-1 to TRBJ2-2; 9 bases are a match to TRBD2. The germline gives CDR1 SGHRS, CDR2 YFSETQ. This CDR3 contains 17 residues. The ends lost 2 bases at V and 6 bases at J; junction bases unmatched: 11. The DNA of the CDR3 is TGCGCCAGCAGCTTTCCCCTGGGCGGGAGGGCCGCCGGGGAGCTGTTTTTT. Protein sequence: CASSFPLGGRAAGELFF.